This T cell receptor (beta chain) was identified in a study of T cell clonality in common variable immunodeficiency. Both groups were predominantly of Caucasian heritage. This clone was counted at least ten times. Sequencing ends 3 residues short of the CDR3 end; the germline J gene provides the rest. The table came from immunoSEQ multiplex PCR; TCRdb's copy has only in-frame clones and leaves some out. The sample gives about 66,000 clones, none seen only once, and the top ten clones hold over 1.5%. The CDR3 totals 14 residues. Looked up from germline, CDR1 is SNHLY and CDR2 is FYNNEI. Trimming shortened V by 4 bases and J by 2 bases, and 10 bases separated the two germline ends.

The sequence was obtained from a person aged 18 to 75 in good health. Sequenced sample: peripheral blood mononuclear cells. The chain is built from TRBV2 and TRBJ2-3, with D uncertain. The sequenced part of the CDR3 DNA is TGTGCCAGCAGTGCGTCGACAACCACAGATACG. Protein: CASSASTTTDT. The complete CDR3 sequence is CASSASTTTDTQYF.